This TCR beta chain emerged from a study of long-term antiretroviral therapy in people with HIV. The assay, immunoSEQ v3.0, was run at survey level. Method: immunoSEQ multiplex PCR; TCRdb's copy keeps in-frame clones and lacks some. Among some 17,000 clones, approximately 84% were seen once, and the ten largest hold 14%. The sequences come from unsorted PBMCs, collected about 1.2 years before starting antiretroviral therapy. This sequence originates from a young man with HIV.

The CDR3 DNA follows: TGTGCCAGTACTTGGGGGGGGGTAGGGAACACTGAAGCTTTCTTT. Residues: CASTWGGVGNTEAFF. The chain has TRBV19 and TRBJ1-1, with D tentatively TRBD1 (5 bases). The CDR3 totals 15 residues. The germline V and J ends were trimmed by 7 bases and 1 base, with 16 bases remaining between them. Germline V gives CDR1 LNHDA, CDR2 SQIVND (reference sequence).